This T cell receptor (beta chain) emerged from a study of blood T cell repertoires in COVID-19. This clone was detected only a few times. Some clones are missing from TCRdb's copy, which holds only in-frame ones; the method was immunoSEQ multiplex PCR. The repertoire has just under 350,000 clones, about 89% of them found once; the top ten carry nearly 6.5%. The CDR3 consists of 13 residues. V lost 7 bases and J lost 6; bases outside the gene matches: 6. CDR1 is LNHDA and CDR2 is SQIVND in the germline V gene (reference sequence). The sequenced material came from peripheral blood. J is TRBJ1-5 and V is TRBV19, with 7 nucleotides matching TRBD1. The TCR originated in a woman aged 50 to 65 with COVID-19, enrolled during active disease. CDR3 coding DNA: TGTGCCAGTACCGAGACAGGGAGTCAGCCCCAGCATTTT. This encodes CASTETGSQPQHF.